What follows is one TCR beta chain and its context. Antigen specificity is unknown. This sample was taken from a study of OX40 agonist ivuxolimab in advanced cancers. Study-level background: The diagnoses of dose-escalation patients were hepatocellular carcinoma, melanoma, renal cell or head and neck cancer. Overall study results and limits: The study found among the lowest clonal expansion in partial responders at 0.1-3.0 mg/kg.

CDR1 and CDR2 (germline): MDHEN, SYDVKM. Trimming took off 4 bases at V and 0 bases at J, with 10 bases between the two ends. The CDR3 runs 16 residues. Libraries were prepared by immunoSEQ multiplex PCR; TCRdb keeps only in-frame clonotypes and omits some of them. The sample lists approximately 6,000 clones, approximately 72% occurring once. This TCR was sampled from an adult with an advanced solid tumor such as melanoma, head and neck, liver or kidney cancer. This rearrangement joins TRBV28 to TRBJ2-6, with D uncertain. This sample comprised CD4+ or CD8+ T cells sorted from blood, obtained in a trial of the OX40 agonist ivuxolimab. The CDR3 loop reads CASSSGDNSGANVLTF. CDR3 bases: TGTGCCAGCAGTTCCGGCGATAACTCTGGGGCCAACGTCCTGACTTTC.